The next 3 T cell receptor beta chains were all read from a single sample in a study of blood T cells in healthy people across ages. Primers used in a second PCR of roughly 6 to 11 cycles were a sample-barcoded 5' primer and a J-beta primer mix. MiXCR, applied by TCRdb to the 5' RACE reads, yields one record per CDR3 protein. This sample carries fewer than 800,000 distinct CDR3 sequences, roughly 30% of them seen once, and the ten largest clones take roughly 14%. Sample: blood. The receptors come from a woman over 75 in good health.

On this clonotype: The missing conserved phenylalanine or tryptophan at the end of this CDR3 makes a read error likely. The limits of the CDR3 on the DNA are not certain, so only TCRdb's listed CDR3 is given. The chain's CDR3 is CASSLTDRDGSYTFGS. The rearrangement links TRBV7-3 to TRBJ2-1; the DNA was not compared with TRBD1, the D call given in the table. CDR1 is SGHTA, CDR2 FQGTGA, per germline. Ends included, the CDR3 has 16 residues.

This clonotype was picked up many times. The gene calls are TRBV6-2 or TRBV6-3 and TRBJ2-6; D remains ambiguous. V was cut by 8 bases and J by 0 bases, with 5 bases left in between. Germline assignment: CDR1 MNHEY and CDR2 SVGEGT. The CDR3 is made up of 13 amino acids. The CDR3 region has the DNA TGTGCCAGCGTCCGCTCTGGGGCCAACGTCCTGACTTTC. Its translation is CASVRSGANVLTF.

Ten or more counts support this clonotype. The chain carries TRBV7-6 and TRBJ1-6; 8 bases fit TRBD1. The CDR3 has 15 amino acids. Unmatched junction bases numbered 13, after V lost 2 bases and J lost 16 bases. The germline V gene has CDR1 SGHVS and CDR2 FNYEAQ. The DNA for the CDR3 is TGTGCCAGCAGCTTACGATTGGACAGGGAAAGCCCGCTCCACTTT. Encoded protein: CASSLRLDRESPLHF.